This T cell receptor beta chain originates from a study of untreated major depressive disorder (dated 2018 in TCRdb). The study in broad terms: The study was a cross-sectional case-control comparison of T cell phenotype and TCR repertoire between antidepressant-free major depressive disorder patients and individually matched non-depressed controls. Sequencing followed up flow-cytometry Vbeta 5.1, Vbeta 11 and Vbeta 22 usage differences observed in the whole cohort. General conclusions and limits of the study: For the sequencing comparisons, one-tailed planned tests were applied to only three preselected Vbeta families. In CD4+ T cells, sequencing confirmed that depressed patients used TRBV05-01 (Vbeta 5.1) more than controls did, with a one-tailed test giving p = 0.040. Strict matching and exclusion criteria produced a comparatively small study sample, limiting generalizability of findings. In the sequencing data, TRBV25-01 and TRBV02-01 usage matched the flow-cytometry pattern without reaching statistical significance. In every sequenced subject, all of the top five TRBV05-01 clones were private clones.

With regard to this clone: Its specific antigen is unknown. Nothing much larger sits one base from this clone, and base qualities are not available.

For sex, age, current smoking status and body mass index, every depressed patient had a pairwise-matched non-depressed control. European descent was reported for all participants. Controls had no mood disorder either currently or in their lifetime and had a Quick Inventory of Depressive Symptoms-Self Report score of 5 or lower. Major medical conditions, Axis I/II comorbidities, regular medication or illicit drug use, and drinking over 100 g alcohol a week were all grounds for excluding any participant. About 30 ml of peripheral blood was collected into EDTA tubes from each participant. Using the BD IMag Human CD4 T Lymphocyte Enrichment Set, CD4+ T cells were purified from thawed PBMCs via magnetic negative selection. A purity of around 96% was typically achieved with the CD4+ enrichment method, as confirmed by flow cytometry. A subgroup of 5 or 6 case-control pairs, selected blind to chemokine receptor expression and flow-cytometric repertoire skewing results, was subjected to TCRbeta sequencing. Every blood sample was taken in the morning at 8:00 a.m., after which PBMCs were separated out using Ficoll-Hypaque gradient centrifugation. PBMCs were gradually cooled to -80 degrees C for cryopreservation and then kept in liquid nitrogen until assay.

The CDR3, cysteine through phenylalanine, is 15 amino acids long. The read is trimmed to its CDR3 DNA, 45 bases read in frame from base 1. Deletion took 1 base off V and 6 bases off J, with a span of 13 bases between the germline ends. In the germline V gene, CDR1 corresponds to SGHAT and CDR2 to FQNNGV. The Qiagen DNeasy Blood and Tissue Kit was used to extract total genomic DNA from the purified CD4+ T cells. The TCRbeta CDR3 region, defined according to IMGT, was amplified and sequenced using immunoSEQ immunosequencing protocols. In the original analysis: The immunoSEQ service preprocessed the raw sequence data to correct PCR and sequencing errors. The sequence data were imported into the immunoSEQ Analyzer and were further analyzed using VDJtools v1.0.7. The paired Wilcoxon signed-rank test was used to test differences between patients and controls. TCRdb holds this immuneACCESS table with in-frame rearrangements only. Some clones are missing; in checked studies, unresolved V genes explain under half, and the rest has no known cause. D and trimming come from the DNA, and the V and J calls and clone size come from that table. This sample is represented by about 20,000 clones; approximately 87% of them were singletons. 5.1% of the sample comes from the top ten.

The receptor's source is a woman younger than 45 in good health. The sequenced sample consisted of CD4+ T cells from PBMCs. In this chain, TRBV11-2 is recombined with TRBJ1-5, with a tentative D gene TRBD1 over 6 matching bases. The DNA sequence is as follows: TGTGCCAGCAGCTTAGGTTCAGGGGAAGGTCAGCCCCAGCATTTT. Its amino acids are CASSLGSGEGQPQHF.